This TCR beta chain was sequenced during a study of T cells after yellow fever vaccination. This clonotype occurred many times. TCRdb reprocessed the 5' RACE reads with MiXCR, giving one entry per CDR3 protein. The profile covers about 340,000 distinct CDR3 sequences, with around 13% appearing a single time and 3.2% taken by the ten largest. The V gene lost 6 bases and the J gene lost 3 bases, with 18 bases spanning the gap. Looked up from germline, CDR1 is LGHNT and CDR2 is FRNRAP. This CDR3 has 17 residues. The sequence came from a man in his late teens or twenties who received the YFV17D yellow fever vaccine. Source: CD4+ T cells sorted from PBMCs, taken 15 days after the yellow fever booster vaccination. The rearrangement uses TRBV12-5 and TRBJ1-6; D not resolved. CDR3 in DNA: TGTGCTAGTGGCCGAAATGATAAACGCATCTATAATTCACCCCTCCACTTT. Translating gives CASGRNDKRIYNSPLHF.